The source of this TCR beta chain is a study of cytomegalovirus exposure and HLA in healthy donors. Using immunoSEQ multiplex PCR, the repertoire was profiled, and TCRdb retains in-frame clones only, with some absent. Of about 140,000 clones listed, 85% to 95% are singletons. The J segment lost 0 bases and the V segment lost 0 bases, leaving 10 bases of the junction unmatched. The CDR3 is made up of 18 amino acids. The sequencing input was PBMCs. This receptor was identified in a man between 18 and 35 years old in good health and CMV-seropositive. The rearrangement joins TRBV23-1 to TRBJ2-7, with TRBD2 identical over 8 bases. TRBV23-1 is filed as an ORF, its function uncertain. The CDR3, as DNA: TGCGCCAGCAGTCAATCGTTTAGTACTAGCGGAGACTCCTACGAGCAGTACTTC. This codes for CASSQSFSTSGDSYEQYF.